What follows is one T cell receptor beta chain and its context. With 4 bases removed from V and 6 bases from J, the gap between germline ends came to 13 bases. CDR1 is SGHRS, CDR2 YFSETQ, per germline. The length of the CDR3 is 14 residues. RNA transcripts served as the template for amplifying TCR beta CDR3 regions. HTBI primers were employed in a first-round RT-PCR of the TCR CDR3. TCRdb re-called the multiplex PCR reads through MiXCR, storing one row per CDR3 protein. The repertoire holds hundreds of thousands of distinct CDR3 sequences, with more than 15% as singletons. The record originates from a study of T cells in Graves' hyperthyroidism and ophthalmopathy. Cells are PBMCs isolated from about 10 ml of fresh blood.

The specimen sequenced was blood. The rearrangement links TRBV5-1 to TRBJ2-2; D gene uncertain. The sequence derives from a woman between 40 and 50 years old with Graves' ophthalmopathy. This chain's CDR3 is CASSGGVVPGELFF. For the CDR3, the DNA is TGCGCCAGCAGCGGTGGGGTAGTGCCCGGGGAGCTGTTTTTT.